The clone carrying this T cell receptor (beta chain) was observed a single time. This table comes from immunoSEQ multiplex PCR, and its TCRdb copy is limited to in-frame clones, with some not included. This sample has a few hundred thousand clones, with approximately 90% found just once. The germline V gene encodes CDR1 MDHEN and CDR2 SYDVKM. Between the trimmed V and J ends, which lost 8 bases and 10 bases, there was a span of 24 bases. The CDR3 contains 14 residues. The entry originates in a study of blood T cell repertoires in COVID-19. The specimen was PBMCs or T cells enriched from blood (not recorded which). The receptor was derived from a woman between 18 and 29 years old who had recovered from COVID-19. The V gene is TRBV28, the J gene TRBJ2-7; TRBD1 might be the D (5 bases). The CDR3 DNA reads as TGTGCCAGCTTACACTGGGGCAGTACCTGGGAACAGTACTTC. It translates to CASLHWGSTWEQYF.